A selection of T cell receptor beta chains follows, all from one sample in a study of shared clonotypes between healthy human individuals. Produced via immunoSEQ multiplex PCR; TCRdb's table is partial and in-frame only. There are around 1.9 million clones in the sample; approximately 94% occur only once, and 1.5% to 2% lies in the top ten. Sequenced: naive CD8+ T cells from PBMCs. Receptors originate from a man aged 18 to 30 in good health. Some clones in this sample may be carry-over from other donors' samples. CDR3s include the opening cysteine and the closing phenylalanine or tryptophan. D genes are given only for firm matches.

v_call: TRBV11-2; d_call: TRBD1; j_call: TRBJ2-2; cdr3_aa: CASSFGVAGGFTGELFF; cdr3_nt: TGTGCCAGCAGCTTCGGCGTTGCAGGGGGCTTCACCGGGGAGCTGTTTTTT
v_call: TRBV2; d_call: TRBD1; j_call: TRBJ1-3; cdr3_aa: CASSGDRGPGNTIYF; cdr3_nt: TGTGCCAGCAGTGGGGACAGGGGGCCTGGAAACACCATATATTTT
v_call: TRBV14; d_call: TRBD2; j_call: TRBJ2-2; cdr3_aa: CASSPKLAGEIWYEELFF; cdr3_nt: TGTGCCAGCAGCCCGAAACTAGCGGGAGAGATATGGTACGAGGAGCTGTTTTTT
v_call: TRBV7-9; d_call: NA; j_call: TRBJ2-3; cdr3_aa: CASTPREGEFADTQYF; cdr3_nt: TGTGCCAGCACCCCCAGGGAGGGGGAGTTTGCAGATACGCAGTATTTT
v_call: TRBV7-9; d_call: TRBD2; j_call: TRBJ2-5; cdr3_aa: CASSPPAGTSGRRATQYF; cdr3_nt: TGTGCCAGCAGCCCGCCGGCGGGGACTAGCGGGAGAAGGGCGACCCAGTACTTC
v_call: TRBV27; d_call: TRBD1; j_call: TRBJ2-1; cdr3_aa: CASSLMGQRFNEQFF; cdr3_nt: TGTGCCAGCAGTTTAATGGGACAGAGGTTCAATGAGCAGTTCTTC
v_call: TRBV7-9; d_call: NA; j_call: TRBJ2-7; cdr3_aa: CASSTPHARGEQYF; cdr3_nt: TGTGCCAGCAGCACACCTCACGCCAGGGGCGAGCAGTACTTC
v_call: TRBV27; d_call: TRBD1; j_call: TRBJ1-1; cdr3_aa: CASSLVQGVTEAFF; cdr3_nt: TGTGCCAGCAGTTTAGTGCAGGGGGTCACTGAAGCTTTCTTT
v_call: TRBV28; d_call: TRBD2; j_call: TRBJ2-3; cdr3_aa: CASSLIAGVPDTQYF; cdr3_nt: TGTGCCAGCAGTCTTATAGCGGGAGTCCCAGATACGCAGTATTTT
v_call: TRBV7-9; d_call: TRBD1; j_call: TRBJ2-7; cdr3_aa: CASSFAGTGGSYEQYF; cdr3_nt: TGTGCCAGCAGCTTTGCCGGGACAGGGGGGTCCTACGAGCAGTACTTC
v_call: TRBV7-8; d_call: NA; j_call: TRBJ2-5; cdr3_aa: CASSRSPGDFGETQYF; cdr3_nt: TGTGCCAGCAGCCGCTCCCCAGGGGATTTCGGAGAGACCCAGTACTTC
v_call: TRBV27; d_call: NA; j_call: TRBJ2-7; cdr3_aa: CASSFIVDYEQYF; cdr3_nt: TGTGCCAGCAGTTTTATCGTCGACTACGAGCAGTACTTC
v_call: TRBV19; d_call: TRBD1; j_call: TRBJ1-5; cdr3_aa: CASSTGGRQPQHF; cdr3_nt: TGTGCCAGTAGTACAGGGGGCCGGCAGCCCCAGCATTTT
v_call: TRBV28; d_call: NA; j_call: TRBJ1-3; cdr3_aa: CASSLGGNTIYF; cdr3_nt: TGTGCCAGCAGTTTAGGAGGTAACACCATATATTTT
v_call: TRBV7-3; d_call: TRBD2; j_call: TRBJ2-7; cdr3_aa: CASSLGGESTYEQYF; cdr3_nt: TGTGCCAGCAGCTTAGGGGGGGAGTCCACCTACGAGCAGTACTTC
v_call: TRBV27; d_call: NA; j_call: TRBJ2-1; cdr3_aa: CASSSPFPRGSYNEQFF; cdr3_nt: TGTGCCAGCAGTTCCCCCTTTCCTCGAGGGTCCTACAATGAGCAGTTCTTC
v_call: TRBV7-2; d_call: NA; j_call: TRBJ2-3; cdr3_aa: CASSLTHSSTDTQYF; cdr3_nt: TGTGCCAGCAGCTTAACCCACTCGAGCACAGATACGCAGTATTTT
v_call: TRBV27; d_call: NA; j_call: TRBJ2-7; cdr3_aa: CASSLMPGWYEQYF; cdr3_nt: TGTGCCAGCAGTTTGATGCCCGGGTGGTACGAGCAGTACTTC
v_call: TRBV4-3; d_call: NA; j_call: TRBJ2-7; cdr3_aa: CASSQEWGSGAYEQYF; cdr3_nt: TGCGCCAGCAGCCAAGAGTGGGGAAGTGGGGCCTACGAGCAGTACTTC
v_call: TRBV11-2; d_call: NA; j_call: TRBJ2-7; cdr3_aa: CASSPPFGASGQYF; cdr3_nt: TGTGCCAGCAGCCCCCCTTTTGGGGCGAGCGGGCAGTACTTC
v_call: TRBV27; d_call: NA; j_call: TRBJ2-7; cdr3_aa: CASSWLSGYEQYF; cdr3_nt: TGTGCCAGCAGTTGGTTAAGTGGCTACGAGCAGTACTTC
v_call: TRBV4-3; d_call: TRBD2; j_call: TRBJ2-1; cdr3_aa: CASSQAGLARYNEQFF; cdr3_nt: TGCGCCAGCAGCCAAGCGGGACTAGCGAGGTACAATGAGCAGTTCTTC
v_call: TRBV5-6; d_call: NA; j_call: TRBJ1-2; cdr3_aa: CASSVGSSNYGYTF; cdr3_nt: TGTGCCAGCAGCGTCGGGAGCTCTAACTATGGCTACACCTTC
v_call: TRBV11-2; d_call: TRBD2; j_call: TRBJ2-7; cdr3_aa: CASSLGPTSGSGEQYF; cdr3_nt: TGTGCCAGCAGCTTAGGTCCTACTAGCGGGAGCGGCGAGCAGTACTTC
v_call: TRBV7-2; d_call: TRBD1; j_call: TRBJ1-1; cdr3_aa: CASSLVSGGTEAFF; cdr3_nt: TGTGCCAGCAGCTTAGTGTCAGGGGGCACTGAAGCTTTCTTT
v_call: TRBV4-3; d_call: NA; j_call: TRBJ1-1; cdr3_aa: CASSQEPPGMGNTEAFF; cdr3_nt: TGCGCCAGCAGCCAAGAGCCCCCAGGGATGGGGAACACTGAAGCTTTCTTT
v_call: TRBV4-3; d_call: NA; j_call: TRBJ2-7; cdr3_aa: CASSQEFTATSYEQYF; cdr3_nt: TGCGCCAGCAGCCAAGAGTTCACAGCTACCTCCTACGAGCAGTACTTC